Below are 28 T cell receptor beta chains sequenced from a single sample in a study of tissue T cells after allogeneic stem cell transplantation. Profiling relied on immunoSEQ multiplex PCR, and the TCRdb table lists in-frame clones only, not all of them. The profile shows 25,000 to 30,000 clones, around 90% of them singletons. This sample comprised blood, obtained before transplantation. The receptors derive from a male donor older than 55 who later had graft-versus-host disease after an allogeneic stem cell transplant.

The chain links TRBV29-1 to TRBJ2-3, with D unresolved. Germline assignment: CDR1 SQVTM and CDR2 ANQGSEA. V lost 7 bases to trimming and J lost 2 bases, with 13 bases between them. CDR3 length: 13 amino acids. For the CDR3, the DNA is TGCAGCGCCCCGGGTCAAGCCACAGATACGCAGTATTTT. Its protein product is CSAPGQATDTQYF.

This chain's CDR3 is CASSERGVNTEAFF. CDR3 bases: TGTGCCAGCAGCGAGAGGGGGGTGAACACTGAAGCTTTCTTT. The chain couples TRBV9 to TRBJ1-1; possible D gene TRBD1, 6 bases. This CDR3 comprises 14 residues. V was cut by 3 bases and J by 0 bases, with 9 bases left in between. Germline lookup yields CDR1 SGDLS and CDR2 YYNGEE.

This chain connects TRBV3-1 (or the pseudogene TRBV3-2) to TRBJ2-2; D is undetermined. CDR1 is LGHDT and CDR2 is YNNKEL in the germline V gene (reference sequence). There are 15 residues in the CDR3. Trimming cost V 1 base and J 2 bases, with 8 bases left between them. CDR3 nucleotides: TGTGCCAGCAGCCAAGGAGGTATCAACACCGGGGAGCTGTTTTTT. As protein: CASSQGGINTGELFF.

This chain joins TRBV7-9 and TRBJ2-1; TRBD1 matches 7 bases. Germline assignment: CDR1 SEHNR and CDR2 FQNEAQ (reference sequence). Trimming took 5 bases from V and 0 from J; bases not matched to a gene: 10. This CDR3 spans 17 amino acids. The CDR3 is CASSPQTGQSSYNEQFF. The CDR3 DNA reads TGTGCCAGCAGCCCGCAGACGGGACAGAGCTCCTACAATGAGCAGTTCTTC.

The CDR3 loop is CASSTLGLAQNYNEQFF. CDR3 bases: TGTGCCAGCAGCACCCTCGGACTAGCACAGAACTACAATGAGCAGTTCTTC. The genes are TRBV21-1 and TRBJ2-1; the table's D call of TRBD2 was not tested on the DNA. TRBV21-1 is listed as a pseudogene. The CDR3 runs to 17 residues.

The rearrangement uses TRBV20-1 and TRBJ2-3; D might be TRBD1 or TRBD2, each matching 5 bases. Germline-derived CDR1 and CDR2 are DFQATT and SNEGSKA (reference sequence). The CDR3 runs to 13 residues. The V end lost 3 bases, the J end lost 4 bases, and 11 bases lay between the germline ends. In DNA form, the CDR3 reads TGCAGTGCTAGTCCTCGGGGCCCAGATACGCAGTATTTT. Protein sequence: CSASPRGPDTQYF.

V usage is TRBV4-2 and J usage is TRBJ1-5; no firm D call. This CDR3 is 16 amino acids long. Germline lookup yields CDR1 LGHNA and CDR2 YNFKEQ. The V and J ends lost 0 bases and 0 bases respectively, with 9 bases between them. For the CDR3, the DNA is TGTGCCAGCAGCCAAGACGTGGGGTATAGCAATCAGCCCCAGCATTTT. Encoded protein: CASSQDVGYSNQPQHF.

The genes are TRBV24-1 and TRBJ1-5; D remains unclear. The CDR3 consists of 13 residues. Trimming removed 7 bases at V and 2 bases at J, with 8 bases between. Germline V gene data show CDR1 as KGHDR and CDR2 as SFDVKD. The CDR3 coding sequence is TGTGCCACCAGGGGGTCAGGCAATCAGCCCCAGCATTTT. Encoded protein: CATRGSGNQPQHF.

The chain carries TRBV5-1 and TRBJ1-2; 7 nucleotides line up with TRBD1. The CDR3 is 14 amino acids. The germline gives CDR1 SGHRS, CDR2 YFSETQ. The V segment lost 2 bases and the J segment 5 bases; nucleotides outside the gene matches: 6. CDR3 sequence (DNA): TGCGCCAGCAGCTTCTCCGGGACAGAATATGGCTACACCTTC. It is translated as CASSFSGTEYGYTF.

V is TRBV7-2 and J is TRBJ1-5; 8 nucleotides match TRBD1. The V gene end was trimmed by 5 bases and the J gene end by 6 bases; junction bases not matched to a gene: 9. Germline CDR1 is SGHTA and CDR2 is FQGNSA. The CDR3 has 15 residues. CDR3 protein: CASSPGQGPSQPQHF. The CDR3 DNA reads TGTGCCAGCAGCCCTGGACAGGGTCCCAGTCAGCCCCAGCATTTT.

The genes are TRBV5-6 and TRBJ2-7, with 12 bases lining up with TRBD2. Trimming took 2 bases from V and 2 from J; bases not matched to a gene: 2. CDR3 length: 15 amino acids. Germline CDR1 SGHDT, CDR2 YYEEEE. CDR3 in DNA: TGTGCCAGCAGCTTCCTAGCGGGAGGGGCCTACGAGCAGTACTTC. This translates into CASSFLAGGAYEQYF.

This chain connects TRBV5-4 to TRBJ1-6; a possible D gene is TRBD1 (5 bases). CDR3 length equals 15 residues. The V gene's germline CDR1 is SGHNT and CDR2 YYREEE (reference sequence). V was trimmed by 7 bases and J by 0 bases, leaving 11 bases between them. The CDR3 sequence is CASRSDSSYNSPLHF. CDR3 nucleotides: TGTGCCAGCCGCTCCGACAGCTCCTATAATTCACCCCTCCACTTT.

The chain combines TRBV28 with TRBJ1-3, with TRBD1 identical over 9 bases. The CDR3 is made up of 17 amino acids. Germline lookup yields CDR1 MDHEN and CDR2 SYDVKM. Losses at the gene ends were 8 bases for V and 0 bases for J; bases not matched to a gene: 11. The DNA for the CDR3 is TGTGCCAGCCTCCCCGGGACAGGGCTATTCTCTGGAAACACCATATATTTT. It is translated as CASLPGTGLFSGNTIYF.

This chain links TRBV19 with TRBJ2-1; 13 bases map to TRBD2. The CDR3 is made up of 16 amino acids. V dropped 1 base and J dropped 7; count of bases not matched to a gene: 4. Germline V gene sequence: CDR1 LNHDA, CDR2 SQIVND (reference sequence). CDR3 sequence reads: CASSIAGTSGTNEQFF. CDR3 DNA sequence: TGTGCCAGTAGTATAGCCGGGACTAGCGGGACGAATGAGCAGTTCTTC.

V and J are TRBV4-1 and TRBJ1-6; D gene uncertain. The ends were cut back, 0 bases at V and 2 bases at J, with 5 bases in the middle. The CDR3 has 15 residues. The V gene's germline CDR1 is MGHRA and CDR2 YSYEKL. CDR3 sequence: CASSQEGPYNSPLHF. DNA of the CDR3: TGCGCCAGCAGCCAAGAAGGCCCCTATAATTCACCCCTCCACTTT.

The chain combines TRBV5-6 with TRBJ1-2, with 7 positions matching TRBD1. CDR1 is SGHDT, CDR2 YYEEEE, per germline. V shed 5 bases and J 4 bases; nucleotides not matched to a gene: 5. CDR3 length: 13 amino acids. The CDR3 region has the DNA TGTGCCAGCAGTTCCGGGACAGCCTATGGCTACACCTTC. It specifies CASSSGTAYGYTF.

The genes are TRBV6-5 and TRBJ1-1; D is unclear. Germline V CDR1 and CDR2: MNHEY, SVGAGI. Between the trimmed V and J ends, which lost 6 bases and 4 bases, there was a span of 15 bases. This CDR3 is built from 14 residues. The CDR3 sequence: CASSPPGSLTEAFF. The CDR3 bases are TGTGCCAGCAGCCCGCCGGGATCGCTCACTGAAGCTTTCTTT.

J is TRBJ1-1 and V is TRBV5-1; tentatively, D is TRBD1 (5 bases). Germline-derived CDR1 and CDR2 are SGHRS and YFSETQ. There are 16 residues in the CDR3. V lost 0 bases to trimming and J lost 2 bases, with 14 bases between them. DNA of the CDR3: TGCGCCAGCAGCTTGGCACAATTAGGGGTTAACACTGAAGCTTTCTTT. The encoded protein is CASSLAQLGVNTEAFF.

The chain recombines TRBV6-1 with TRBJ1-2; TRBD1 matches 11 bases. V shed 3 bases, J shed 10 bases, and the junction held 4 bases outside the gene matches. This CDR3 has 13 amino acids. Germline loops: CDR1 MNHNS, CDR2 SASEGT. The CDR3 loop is CASSDRDRGSYTF. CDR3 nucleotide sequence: TGTGCCAGCAGTGACCGGGACAGGGGGTCCTACACCTTC.

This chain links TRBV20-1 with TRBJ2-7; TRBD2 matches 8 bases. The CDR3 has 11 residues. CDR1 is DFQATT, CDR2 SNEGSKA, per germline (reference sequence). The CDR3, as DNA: TGCAGCACGCGGGGGGCGAATGAGCAGTACTTC. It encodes CSTRGANEQYF.

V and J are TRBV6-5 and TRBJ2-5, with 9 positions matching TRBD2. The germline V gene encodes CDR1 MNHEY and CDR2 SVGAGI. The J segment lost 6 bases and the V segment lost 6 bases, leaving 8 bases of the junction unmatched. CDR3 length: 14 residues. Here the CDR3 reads CASSGGTSWKTQYF. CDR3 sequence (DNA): TGTGCCAGCAGCGGAGGGACTAGCTGGAAGACCCAGTACTTC.

In DNA, the CDR3 is TGTGCCAGCAGTTACTGGTGGGCAGGGACCTACGAGCAGTACTTC. It is translated as CASSYWWAGTYEQYF. J is TRBJ2-7 and V is TRBV6-2 or TRBV6-3; TRBD1 might be the D (5 bases). The CDR3 totals 15 residues. Trimming pared 1 base from V and 2 bases from J, leaving 12 bases between. CDR1 and CDR2 from the germline V gene are MNHEY and SVGEGT.

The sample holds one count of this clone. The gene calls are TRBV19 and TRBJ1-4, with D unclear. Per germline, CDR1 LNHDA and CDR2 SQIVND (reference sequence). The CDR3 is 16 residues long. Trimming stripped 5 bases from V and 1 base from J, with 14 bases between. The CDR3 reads CASSPNPSGTNEKLFF. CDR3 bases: TGTGCCAGTAGTCCCAATCCATCAGGAACTAATGAAAAACTGTTTTTT. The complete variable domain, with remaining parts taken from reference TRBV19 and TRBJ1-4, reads DGGITQSPKYLFRKEGQNVTLSCEQNLNHDAMYWYRQDPGQGLRLIYYSQIVNDFQKGDIAEGYSVSREKKESFPLTVTSAQKNPTAFYLCASSPNPSGTNEKLFFGSGTQLSVL.

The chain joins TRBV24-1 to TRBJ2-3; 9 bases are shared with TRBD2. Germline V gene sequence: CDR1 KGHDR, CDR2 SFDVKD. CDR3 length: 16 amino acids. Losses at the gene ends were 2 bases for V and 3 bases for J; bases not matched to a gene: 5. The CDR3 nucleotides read TGTGCCACCAGTGATTCTGGCGGGGGGGCGACAGATACGCAGTATTTT. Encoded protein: CATSDSGGGATDTQYF.

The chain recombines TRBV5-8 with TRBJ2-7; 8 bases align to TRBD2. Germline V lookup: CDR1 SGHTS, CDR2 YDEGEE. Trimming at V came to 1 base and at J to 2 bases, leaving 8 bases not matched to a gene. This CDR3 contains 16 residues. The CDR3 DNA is TGTGCCAGCAGCTTGAAGGGACTAGGGGAGACCTACGAGCAGTACTTC. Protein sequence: CASSLKGLGETYEQYF.

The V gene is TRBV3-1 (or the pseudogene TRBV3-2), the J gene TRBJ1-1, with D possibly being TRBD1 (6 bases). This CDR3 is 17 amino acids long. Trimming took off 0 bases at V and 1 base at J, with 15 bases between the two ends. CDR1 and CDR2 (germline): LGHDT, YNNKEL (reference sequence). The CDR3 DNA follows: TGTGCCAGCAGCCAAGATCGGACCGGGACAAAGAACACTGAAGCTTTCTTT. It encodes CASSQDRTGTKNTEAFF.

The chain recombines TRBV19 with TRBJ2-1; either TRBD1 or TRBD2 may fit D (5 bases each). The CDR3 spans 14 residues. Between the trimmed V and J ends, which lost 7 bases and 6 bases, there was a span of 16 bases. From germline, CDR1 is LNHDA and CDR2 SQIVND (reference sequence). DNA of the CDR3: TGTGCCAGTACCTTGGGACGGATAAGCAATGAGCAGTTCTTC. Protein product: CASTLGRISNEQFF. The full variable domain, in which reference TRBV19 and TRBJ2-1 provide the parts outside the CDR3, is DGGITQSPKYLFRKEGQNVTLSCEQNLNHDAMYWYRQDPGQGLRLIYYSQIVNDFQKGDIAEGYSVSREKKESFPLTVTSAQKNPTAFYLCASTLGRISNEQFFGPGTRLTVL.

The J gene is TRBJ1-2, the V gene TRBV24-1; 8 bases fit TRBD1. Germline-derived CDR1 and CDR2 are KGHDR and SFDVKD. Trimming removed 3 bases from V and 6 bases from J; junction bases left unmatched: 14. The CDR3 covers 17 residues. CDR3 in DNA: TGTGCCACCAGTGATCCCCTAGGGCAGGGGGCGAGTAATGGCTACACCTTC. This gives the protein CATSDPLGQGASNGYTF.